These 18 T cell receptor beta chains originate from one sample sequenced in a study of early T cells in non-severe SARS-CoV-2 infection. One entry per CDR3 protein results from TCRdb running MiXCR on the 5' RACE reads. The table lists 55,000 to 70,000 distinct CDR3 sequences, around 5.6% of them singletons. Sequencing was performed on whole blood. The receptors derive from an adult who was a healthcare worker with PCR-confirmed SARS-CoV-2 infection or an uninfected control (not recorded which).

There are many counts of this clonotype. V and J are TRBV5-1 and TRBJ1-4; maybe TRBD1 (6 bases). CDR1 is SGHRS, CDR2 YFSETQ, per germline. This CDR3 region has 16 residues. V lost 4 bases to trimming and J lost 8 bases, with 21 bases between them. CDR3 sequence: CASSPSGQPGGEKLFF. The DNA of the CDR3 is TGCGCCAGCAGCCCGAGCGGACAGCCCGGTGGGGAAAAACTGTTTTTT.

V is TRBV7-9 and J is TRBJ2-7; possibly TRBD1 for D (6 bases). The length of the CDR3 is 11 residues. Trimming removed 8 bases at V and 5 bases at J, with 10 bases between. CDR1 and CDR2 (germline): SEHNR, FQNEAQ (reference sequence). The CDR3 nucleotides are TGTGCCAGCTCCAGGGGCGACGAGCAGTACTTC. The encoded protein is CASSRGDEQYF.

At least ten counts were recorded for this clonotype. The rearrangement links TRBV5-5 to TRBJ1-1; D unresolved. V shed 1 base and J shed 3 bases, with 1 base lying between them. The CDR3 length is 11 residues. Germline V CDR1 and CDR2: SGHKS, YYEKEE (reference sequence). This CDR3 reads CASSLHTEAFF. CDR3 DNA: TGTGCCAGCAGCTTGCACACTGAAGCTTTCTTT.

V usage is TRBV18 and J usage is TRBJ2-4; unclear D gene. The CDR3 covers 14 residues. Germline V CDR1 and CDR2: KGHSH, LQKENI. Trimming removed 0 bases at V and 9 bases at J, with 12 bases between. The CDR3 region has the DNA TGTGCCAGCTCACCACCTAGCAAGGGCCTCATTCAGTACTTC. It codes for CASSPPSKGLIQYF.

This clonotype has just a few counts. The chain recombines TRBV5-1 with TRBJ1-5; no clear D gene. Germline V gene sequence: CDR1 SGHRS, CDR2 YFSETQ. Trimming removed 0 bases at V and 6 bases at J, with 7 bases between. The CDR3 is 13 amino acids. CDR3 residues: CASSLAGSQPQHF. CDR3 nucleotides: TGCGCCAGCAGCTTGGCTGGGAGTCAGCCCCAGCATTTT.

The rearrangement uses TRBV10-3 and TRBJ2-1, with 7 bases aligning to TRBD2. The CDR3 contains 16 residues. Germline V lookup: CDR1 ENHRY, CDR2 SYGVKD. The V and J ends lost 2 bases and 8 bases, in that order; junction bases with no gene match: 12. The CDR3 loop reads CAISEPQRGKWDEQFF. DNA of the CDR3: TGTGCCATCAGTGAGCCCCAGCGGGGAAAATGGGATGAGCAGTTCTTC.

This clonotype was seen repeatedly, ten times or more. The chain couples TRBV7-2 to TRBJ1-4, with D unclear. Trimming left V 8 bases short and J 8 bases short, with 15 bases between. The CDR3 is 13 amino acids. From germline, CDR1 is SGHTA and CDR2 FQGNSA. CDR3 sequence: CASRRAGKEKLFF. DNA for the CDR3: TGTGCCAGCCGGCGGGCGGGGAAGGAAAAACTGTTTTTT.

This clonotype was observed a few times. The chain links TRBV12-3 or TRBV12-4 to TRBJ2-3, with TRBD2 identical over 9 bases. The CDR3 runs to 15 residues. V was pared by 4 bases and J by 9 bases, with 11 bases of the junction left unmatched. CDR3 sequence reads: CASSSGTSSYGTQYF. The CDR3 DNA follows: TGTGCCAGCAGTTCGGGGACTAGCTCTTATGGCACGCAGTATTTT.

The sample holds many counts of this clonotype. The chain employs TRBV20-1 and TRBJ2-6; a weak D match, TRBD2 (6 bases). The ends were cut back, 0 bases at V and 4 bases at J, with 16 bases in the middle. The germline CDR1 and CDR2 sequences are DFQATT and SNEGSKA (reference sequence). The CDR3 extends over 17 amino acids. The CDR3 DNA follows: TGCAGTGCTAGAGACGGGGACTCGATCTCCGGGGCCAACGTCCTGACTTTC. It is translated as CSARDGDSISGANVLTF.

For this clonotype: It may be a read error: a sequence one base away is much more abundant. The CDR3 DNA is TGTGCCAGCAGGGGCAGGTCTGCTTTTGGCTACACCTTC. It encodes CASRGRSAFGYTF. The V call is TRBV6-6, the J call TRBJ1-2; unclear D gene. Germline CDR1 reads MNHNY; CDR2 reads SVGAGI (reference sequence). V was clipped by 6 bases and J by 7 bases, with 15 bases between them. The CDR3 runs 13 residues.

This clonotype was seen repeatedly, ten times or more. V is TRBV18 and J is TRBJ1-5; TRBD1 aligns across 8 bases. After removal of 3 bases from V and 1 base from J, the junction contained 11 bases not matched to a gene. Germline lookup yields CDR1 KGHSH and CDR2 LQKENI. There are 18 residues in the CDR3. CDR3 protein: CASSPGGGQGASNQPQHF. The CDR3 DNA reads as TGTGCCAGCTCACCGGGGGGTGGACAGGGCGCAAGCAATCAGCCCCAGCATTTT.

In its sample, this clonotype was seen many times. The chain combines TRBV5-1 with TRBJ2-2; D is undetermined. V dropped 3 bases and J dropped 6 bases, with 12 bases sitting between them. This CDR3 comprises 14 residues. Germline CDR1 reads SGHRS; CDR2 reads YFSETQ. In nucleotides, the CDR3 is TGCGCCAGCAGCTCGAGCCTGGACCCCGGGGAGCTGTTTTTT. Protein: CASSSSLDPGELFF.

This chain connects TRBV4-1 to TRBJ2-2; 8 nucleotides agree with TRBD1. The CDR3 covers 16 residues. V gave up 2 bases and J gave up 7 bases; unmatched junction bases: 9. In germline, CDR1 is MGHRA, CDR2 YSYEKL. The CDR3 reads CASSQPRQGPIGELFF. DNA of the CDR3: TGCGCCAGCAGCCAACCTAGACAGGGGCCCATCGGGGAGCTGTTTTTT.

This clonotype was seen repeatedly, ten times or more. The V and J genes are TRBV6-6 and TRBJ2-4; perhaps TRBD1 as D (5 bases). This CDR3 is built from 14 residues. Deletions cut 3 bases from V and 7 bases from J, with 13 bases between. CDR1 and CDR2 from the germline V gene are MNHNY and SVGAGI (reference sequence). CDR3 region: CASSYGGAGNIQYF. DNA for the CDR3: TGTGCCAGCAGTTATGGTGGGGCAGGGAACATTCAGTACTTC.

The chain combines TRBV6-6 with TRBJ2-5; perhaps TRBD2 as D (5 bases). Trimming removed 5 bases from V and 5 bases from J, with 21 bases in between. This CDR3 spans 16 amino acids. CDR1 is MNHNY and CDR2 is SVGAGI in the germline V gene (reference sequence). The CDR3 DNA is TGTGCCAGCAGTCCCCTTCAAATCGGACTTCGGGAGACCCAGTACTTC. This gives the protein CASSPLQIGLRETQYF.

There are many counts of this clonotype. The V gene is TRBV4-3, the J gene TRBJ1-1; D not certain. Deletions cut 0 bases from V and 0 bases from J, with 5 bases between. The germline V gene encodes CDR1 LGHNA and CDR2 YSLEER. CDR3 length: 14 residues. The CDR3 here is CASSQEMVNTEAFF. In DNA form, the CDR3 reads TGCGCCAGCAGCCAAGAGATGGTGAACACTGAAGCTTTCTTT.

The chain employs TRBV6-6 and TRBJ1-3; no firm D call. CDR3 length: 14 residues. Germline CDR1 is MNHNY and CDR2 is SVGAGI (reference sequence). Trimming removed 6 bases from V and 4 bases from J, with 13 bases in between. The CDR3 spells CASSRTASGNTIYF. In nucleotides, the CDR3 is TGTGCCAGCAGCCGAACAGCATCCGGAAACACCATATATTTT.

This clonotype is labeled as large (0.1 to 1%). The chain joins TRBV20-1 to TRBJ2-7; 8 nucleotides align to TRBD2. V was clipped by 3 bases and J by 3 bases; unmatched bases: 10. CDR1 DFQATT and CDR2 SNEGSKA come from the germline V gene (reference sequence). The CDR3 is 15 residues long. The CDR3 coding sequence is TGCAGTGCTAGGGACTGGACTAGCTTGTTCTACGAGCAGTACTTC. This translates into CSARDWTSLFYEQYF.